The 21 T cell receptor beta chains reported below all come from one sample, sequenced in a study of tumor-infiltrating lymphocytes in primary liver carcinoma (dated by TCRdb to the late 2010s). Without any cell sorting, total RNA and DNA were extracted together from roughly 21-30 mg of bulk tissue using the AllPrep DNA/RNA mini kit. TCRdb records Illumina HiSeq 2500 as the sequencer. Starting from roughly 500 ng total RNA, TCRbeta-specific cDNA was produced by reverse transcription with a constant-region primer and ProtoScript II reverse transcriptase. The TCRbeta libraries were prepared through three rounds of nested multiplex PCR following a slightly modified ARM-PCR procedure. Each of the first two PCR rounds ran for 9 to 11 cycles using multiplex TRBV1-TRBV30 forward primers together with a Cbeta reverse primer. TCRdb reprocessing: public reads trimmed at Q25 with fastp, clones called with MiXCR, in-frame beta chains kept. Identical CDR3 protein sequences are pooled into one entry, listed with their most common genes and DNA. This sample is represented by about 120,000 distinct CDR3 sequences; around two thirds of them were singletons. Clones ranked in the top ten supply around 8.1% of the sample.

Source material: tumor-adjacent normal liver tissue. The origin of the receptors is an older woman with primary liver carcinoma and hepatitis B virus infection.

The rearrangement links TRBV6-5 to TRBJ2-2; TRBD2 matches 7 bases. This CDR3 comprises 18 residues. Trimming took 3 bases from V and 4 from J; bases not matched to a gene: 14. Germline V gene data show CDR1 as MNHEY and CDR2 as SVGAGI. The CDR3 sequence is CASSYISSGTILTGELFF. The CDR3 region has the DNA TGTGCCAGCAGTTATATTTCCTCCGGGACTATTCTCACCGGGGAGCTGTTTTTT.

About this clonotype itself: One base away lies a much larger clone, so this may be a sequencing read error. V and J are TRBV5-1 and TRBJ2-7; D ambiguous. The CDR3 has 11 amino acids. CDR1 and CDR2 from the germline V gene are SGHRS and YFSETQ. The CDR3 region has the DNA TGCGCCAGCAGCCGCTCCTACGTGCAGTACTTC. Its protein is CASSRSYVQYF.

The chain recombines TRBV29-1 with TRBJ2-3, with no clear D. CDR3 length: 14 residues. Germline CDR1 reads SQVTM; CDR2 reads ANQGSEA. V lost 4 bases and J 6 bases, leaving 17 bases between the germline ends. The CDR3 reads CSVVGDGMSDTQYF. The CDR3 nucleotides read TGCAGCGTTGTTGGGGATGGAATGAGTGATACGCAGTATTTT.

This clonotype has ten or more counts. V is TRBV6-2 or TRBV6-3 and J is TRBJ1-5; a weak D match, TRBD1 (5 bases). The CDR3 is 15 residues long. The germline V gene has CDR1 MNHEY and CDR2 SVGEGT. V was shortened by 7 bases and J by 5 bases, with 18 bases between the two germline ends. The CDR3 DNA sequence: TGTGCCAGCACCGATGGATGGGGCGGCGATCAGCCCCAGCATTTT. Protein product: CASTDGWGGDQPQHF.

Concerning this clonotype: A read error may be the cause here, since a much bigger clone is one base away. The chain is built from TRBV28 and TRBJ1-5; 10 positions match TRBD1. The better agreement between TRBJ2-3 and the DNA end casts doubt on the J call. The CDR3 totals 14 residues. Germline V gives CDR1 MDHEN, CDR2 SYDVKM. In DNA, the CDR3 is TGTGCCACCACGACAGGGGGCGTGGGTCAGCCCCAGTATTTT. Residues: CATTTGGVGQPQYF.

Note on this clonotype: Without the conserved terminal phenylalanine or tryptophan, this CDR3 likely stems from a read error. The chain carries TRBV12-3 or TRBV12-4 and TRBJ2-1; D remains ambiguous. CDR3 length equals 11 residues. Trimming shortened V by 4 bases and J by 12 bases, and 10 bases separated the two germline ends. CDR3: CASSWCRTQFL. For the CDR3, the DNA is TGTGCCAGCAGTTGGTGTAGGACGCAGTTCCTC.

On this clonotype itself: Likely a read error: the CDR3 ends without its conserved phenylalanine or tryptophan. This chain's CDR3 is CASSPRTSGSTDKQYL. As DNA, the CDR3 is TGTGCCAGCAGCCCTCGGACTAGCGGGAGCACAGATAAGCAGTATTTA. The chain carries TRBV4-2 and TRBJ2-3, with 13 bases lining up with TRBD2. The length of the CDR3 is 16 residues. Germline assignment: CDR1 LGHNA and CDR2 YNFKEQ.

The chain combines TRBV7-9 with TRBJ1-1; D is undetermined. Trimming took off 1 base at V and 0 bases at J, with 12 bases between the two ends. CDR1 is SEHNR and CDR2 is FQNEAQ in the germline V gene (reference sequence). The CDR3 extends over 16 amino acids. The CDR3 DNA is TGTGCCAGCAGCTTAGATCCCACGGGAATGAACACTGAAGCTTTCTTT. Translating gives CASSLDPTGMNTEAFF.

As for this clonotype: Since no conserved phenylalanine or tryptophan closes the CDR3, a read error is the likely cause. This chain uses TRBV18 with TRBJ2-2, with D possibly called TRBD1 or TRBD2 (5 bases each). CDR1 and CDR2 (germline): KGHSH, LQKENI. The CDR3 is made up of 15 amino acids. The V and J ends lost 8 bases and 6 bases respectively, with 19 bases between them. CDR3 coding DNA: TGTGCCAGCAAGGGGACCCGAGATATCGCCGGGGAGCTGTTTCTT. Protein product: CASKGTRDIAGELFL.

This clonotype was counted at least ten times. The chain has TRBV6-5 and TRBJ2-7, with 10 bases aligning to TRBD2. J gave up 4 bases and V 6 bases, and 3 bases lay outside the gene matches. The CDR3 runs to 13 residues. Germline CDR1 is MNHEY and CDR2 is SVGAGI. Written as DNA, the CDR3 is TGTGCCAGCAGACTAGCGGGAAGATACGAGCAGTACTTC. Amino acids: CASRLAGRYEQYF.

For this clonotype: Just one base apart from a much larger clone, this may be a read error. The V gene is TRBV30, the J gene TRBJ1-3; the D is unclear. This CDR3 is 12 amino acids long. Germline V gene data show CDR1 as GTSNPN and CDR2 as SVGIG (reference sequence). The CDR3 region has the DNA TGTGCCAGGAGTGACCCGGGAAACACCATATATTTT. It yields the protein CARSDPGNTIYF.

The chain couples TRBV21-1 to TRBJ1-5; TRBD1, the table's D call, was not compared with the DNA. TRBV21-1 is a listed pseudogene. This CDR3 has 16 residues. CDR3 sequence reads: CASSHRTGFGNQPQRF. The CDR3 nucleotides read TGTGCCAGCTCCCACCGGACAGGGTTTGGCAATCAGCCCCAGCGTTTT.

This clonotype was counted many times. This chain connects TRBV29-1 to TRBJ1-1; 8 bases are a match to TRBD1. This CDR3 spans 16 amino acids. Germline V gives CDR1 SQVTM, CDR2 ANQGSEA. Trimming cost V 4 bases and J 0 bases; bases outside gene matches: 10. CDR3 region: CSVGTRQGTMNTEAFF. CDR3 coding DNA: TGCAGCGTTGGTACCCGACAGGGGACCATGAACACTGAAGCTTTCTTT.

Concerning this clonotype: At one of its ends the junction is not consistent with the germline gene, which may arise from a read error. The rearrangement uses TRBV25-1 and TRBJ2-2; possibly TRBD1 for D (6 bases). The CDR3 length is 15 residues. From germline, CDR1 is MGHDK and CDR2 SYGVNS. The CDR3 sequence is CVSSPSSRGTGELFF. In DNA form, the CDR3 reads TGTGTCAGCAGCCCCTCTTCCAGGGGCACCGGGGAGCTGTTCTTT.

V gene TRBV5-5 combines with J gene TRBJ2-2; D uncertain. The germline V gene has CDR1 SGHKS and CDR2 YYEKEE (reference sequence). Trimming cost V 1 base and J 8 bases, with 15 bases left between them. This CDR3 contains 15 residues. The CDR3 nucleotides are TGTGCCAGCAGCTTGTTTGTGCAGGATACTGGGGAGCTGTTTTTT. It encodes CASSLFVQDTGELFF. Looking up the rest from reference TRBV5-5 and TRBJ2-2 gives the full variable domain: DAGVTQSPTHLIKTRGQQVTLRCSPISGHKSVSWYQQVLGQGPQFIFQYYEKEERGRGNFPDRFSARQFPNYSSELNVNALLLGDSALYLCASSLFVQDTGELFFGEGSRLTVL.

The CDR3 sequence: CASSLGSGGTDTQYF. DNA of the CDR3: TGTGCCAGCAGCTTGGGTTCTGGTGGCACAGATACGCAGTATTTT. The chain combines TRBV7-3 with TRBJ2-3; no clear D gene. The ends were cut back, 3 bases at V and 1 base at J, with 11 bases in the middle. The CDR3 consists of 15 residues. Germline V gene data show CDR1 as SGHTA and CDR2 as FQGTGA.

By share, this clonotype ranks as medium-sized (0.01 to 0.1%). The chain combines TRBV5-6 with TRBJ1-2, with a tentative D call TRBD1 (6 bases). V was cut by 1 base and J by 2 bases, with 9 bases left in between. Germline V gene data show CDR1 as SGHDT and CDR2 as YYEEEE. The CDR3 runs 14 residues. Written as DNA, the CDR3 is TGTGCCAGCAGCTTGTTCGGACAGAACTATGGCTACACCTTC. It codes for CASSLFGQNYGYTF.

This clonotype came up a few times. The V call is TRBV20-1, the J call TRBJ2-1, with unresolved D. This CDR3 has 15 amino acids. The germline V gene encodes CDR1 DFQATT and CDR2 SNEGSKA (reference sequence). V was shortened by 6 bases and J by 0 bases, with 15 bases between the two germline ends. For the CDR3, the DNA is TGCAGTGCCATAAACATTCTTAACTCCTACAATGAGCAGTTCTTC. Translating it yields CSAINILNSYNEQFF.

The sample holds one count of this clonotype. A much larger clone is a single base away; this may be a read error. The gene calls are TRBV30 and TRBJ2-7; the D is unclear. The CDR3 runs 13 residues. Looked up from germline, CDR1 is GTSNPN and CDR2 is SVGIG (reference sequence). DNA of the CDR3: TGTGTCTGGAGTATCGGCAGCTCCTACGAGCAGTACTTC. It specifies CVWSIGSSYEQYF.

As for this clonotype: The junction departs from germline at one end; a sequencing error may be responsible. V is TRBV4-2 and J is TRBJ1-4; 9 bases match TRBD1. CDR1 and CDR2 (germline): LGHNA, YNFKEQ. This CDR3 comprises 16 residues. The CDR3 DNA sequence: TGTACCAGGAGCCCGTACGATGGGACAGGGAATGAAAAACTGTTTTTT. Its translation is CTRSPYDGTGNEKLFF.

On this clonotype: Relative to the germline gene, one junction end is altered; a read error may explain this. The V and J genes are TRBV4-2 and TRBJ2-6; D is perhaps TRBD1 or TRBD2 (5 bases each). Germline V gene data show CDR1 as LGHNA and CDR2 as YNFKEQ. The CDR3 contains 17 residues. The CDR3 DNA reads as TGTGCCAGCAGCCTACTAGGAGCCCCTCCTGGGGCCAACGTCTTGACTTTC. Translated: CASSLLGAPPGANVLTF.